A single sample gave rise to the 17 T cell receptor beta chains below, sequenced in a study of cytomegalovirus exposure and HLA in healthy donors. The method was immunoSEQ multiplex PCR; TCRdb's version includes in-frame clones alone and lacks a portion of them. The table records over 200,000 clones, 90% of them present only once. Sequencing used PBMCs. Receptors were obtained from a woman aged 18-29 years in good health and CMV-seronegative.

V gene TRBV9 combines with J gene TRBJ2-5; the match to TRBD1 covers 8 bases. Germline CDR1 is SGDLS and CDR2 is YYNGEE. The CDR3 runs to 17 residues. J was trimmed by 4 bases and V by 4 bases; bases with no gene match: 15. The CDR3 loop is CASSQGGGQGGGETQYF. The CDR3 nucleotides are TGTGCCAGCAGCCAGGGGGGCGGACAGGGAGGAGGAGAGACCCAGTACTTC.

The V call is TRBV6-4, the J call TRBJ2-5; TRBD2 agrees at 11 bases. Losses at the gene ends were 4 bases for V and 2 bases for J; bases not matched to a gene: 3. CDR1 is MRHNA and CDR2 is SNTAGT in the germline V gene. The CDR3 is 15 residues long. The DNA for the CDR3 is TGTGCCAGCAGTGTTGTAGCGGGGGGGCAAGAGACCCAGTACTTC. It yields the protein CASSVVAGGQETQYF.

The chain joins TRBV21-1 to TRBJ1-6; TRBD1, the D gene given by the table, was not confirmed from the DNA. TRBV21-1 is marked as a pseudogene. This CDR3 has 18 amino acids. The CDR3 coding sequence is TGTGCCAGCAGCAAAGAAAAATCAGGGTTCTCCTATAATTCACCCCTCCACTTT. Translating it yields CASSKEKSGFSYNSPLHF.

The chain recombines TRBV29-1 with TRBJ2-1; no definite D call. V lost 0 bases, J lost 2 bases, and 17 bases lay in between. Looked up from germline, CDR1 is SQVTM and CDR2 is ANQGSEA. The CDR3 extends over 17 amino acids. CDR3 DNA sequence: TGCAGCGTTGAAGACCCATCAACAGAGAAAGCCTACAATGAGCAGTTCTTC. This encodes CSVEDPSTEKAYNEQFF.

V gene TRBV5-4 combines with J gene TRBJ1-2; TRBD1 agrees at 9 bases. This CDR3 spans 17 amino acids. Germline-derived CDR1 and CDR2 are SGHNT and YYREEE (reference sequence). The junction had 14 bases not matched to a gene; V was cut back by 6 bases and J by 2 bases. CDR3 region: CASTNGISTGGNYGYTF. The CDR3 nucleotides read TGTGCCAGCACAAACGGGATCTCGACAGGGGGGAACTATGGCTACACCTTC.

The CDR3 sequence is CASSQEATGYETQYF. CDR3 DNA sequence: TGCGCCAGCAGCCAAGAGGCCACAGGGTACGAGACCCAGTACTTC. The chain recombines TRBV4-1 with TRBJ2-5, with D possibly TRBD1 on 6 matching bases. CDR3 length equals 15 residues. Germline V gives CDR1 MGHRA, CDR2 YSYEKL. Deletions cut 0 bases from V and 5 bases from J, with 13 bases between.

V gene TRBV6-5 combines with J gene TRBJ1-2; TRBD1 matches 9 bases. This CDR3 is 15 amino acids long. The V segment lost 0 bases and the J segment 2 bases; nucleotides outside the gene matches: 1. Germline V gene data show CDR1 as MNHEY and CDR2 as SVGAGI. CDR3 nucleotides: TGTGCCAGCAGTTACTCTGGACAGGGGAACTATGGCTACACCTTC. Protein product: CASSYSGQGNYGYTF.

This sequence joins TRBV28 and TRBJ2-5; 10 bases are a match to TRBD2. The CDR3 contains 16 residues. With 6 bases clipped from V and 0 bases from J, the junction kept 7 bases outside the gene matches. Germline CDR1 reads MDHEN; CDR2 reads SYDVKM. The CDR3 region is CASRPPSGGYQETQYF. Here the CDR3 DNA reads TGTGCCAGCAGACCTCCTAGCGGGGGTTACCAAGAGACCCAGTACTTC.

The V call is TRBV27, the J call TRBJ1-1; D is undetermined. The ends were cut back, 0 bases at V and 7 bases at J, with 9 bases in the middle. Germline CDR1 is MNHEY and CDR2 is SMNVEV (reference sequence). The CDR3 has 13 residues. CDR3 nucleotides: TGTGCCAGCAGTTTATCCTCCCCAGGTGAAGCTTTCTTT. It specifies CASSLSSPGEAFF.

Regarding this clone: Other DNA sequences in this sample translate to the same CDR3. This chain links TRBV15 with TRBJ1-5; 7 nucleotides align to TRBD1. The CDR3 extends over 15 amino acids. V was clipped by 0 bases and J by 1 base; unmatched bases: 0. CDR1 is LNHNV and CDR2 is YYDKDF in the germline V gene (reference sequence). CDR3 sequence: CATSRDRGSNQPQHF. In nucleotides, the CDR3 is TGTGCCACCAGCAGAGACAGGGGGAGCAATCAGCCCCAGCATTTT.

The sample holds one count of this clone. J is TRBJ1-1 and V is TRBV29-1; 10 bases map to TRBD1. This CDR3 is built from 12 residues. Trimming removed 7 bases from V and 5 bases from J; junction bases left unmatched: 4. Germline V lookup: CDR1 SQVTM, CDR2 ANQGSEA. CDR3 sequence: CSAGQGGTEAFF. The CDR3 DNA follows: TGCAGCGCCGGACAGGGGGGAACTGAAGCTTTCTTT.

This CDR3 is CASSSDGYQETQYF. CDR3 nucleotides: TGCGCCAGCAGCTCCGACGGGTACCAAGAGACCCAGTACTTC. This chain joins TRBV5-1 and TRBJ2-5; D gene ambiguous. Trimming took off 3 bases at V and 0 bases at J, with 9 bases between the two ends. Germline V gene lookup returns CDR1 SGHRS and CDR2 YFSETQ. The CDR3 is 14 amino acids.

The V call is TRBV19, the J call TRBJ2-1; D remains ambiguous. Germline-derived CDR1 and CDR2 are LNHDA and SQIVND (reference sequence). This CDR3 is 14 amino acids long. Trimming stripped 4 bases from V and 5 bases from J, with 12 bases between. The DNA of the CDR3 is TGTGCCAGTAGTAAGGTCAGGTGGGACAATGAGCAGTTCTTC. Amino acids: CASSKVRWDNEQFF.

The chain employs TRBV2 and TRBJ2-2; TRBD1 matches 8 bases. This CDR3 spans 16 amino acids. Germline V CDR1 and CDR2: SNHLY, FYNNEI. Trimming took 4 bases from V and 0 from J; bases not matched to a gene: 4. The CDR3 nucleotides read TGTGCCAGCAGTGCTAAGACAGGGGCGAACACCGGGGAGCTGTTTTTT. Its translation: CASSAKTGANTGELFF.

Regarding this clone: Other DNA sequences in the sample encode the same CDR3. V is TRBV19 and J is TRBJ1-3; 9 nucleotides align to TRBD1. Germline lookup yields CDR1 LNHDA and CDR2 SQIVND (reference sequence). V was clipped by 9 bases and J by 4 bases; unmatched bases: 4. The CDR3 has 13 amino acids. The CDR3 protein is CASSDRGGNTIYF. The CDR3 nucleotides are TGTGCCAGCTCTGACAGGGGGGGAAACACCATATATTTT.

The chain couples TRBV29-1 to TRBJ2-5; TRBD2 aligns across 7 bases. The V gene's germline CDR1 is SQVTM and CDR2 ANQGSEA. There are 14 residues in the CDR3. V lost 6 bases and J lost 2; bases outside the gene matches: 9. In nucleotides, the CDR3 is TGCAGCGTGCCGGGACTAAACTTTCAAGAGACCCAGTACTTC. It encodes CSVPGLNFQETQYF.

This chain joins TRBV28 and TRBJ1-4, with 7 nucleotides matching TRBD1. CDR3 length: 16 amino acids. The J segment lost 8 bases and the V segment lost 4 bases, leaving 13 bases of the junction unmatched. Germline CDR1 is MDHEN and CDR2 is SYDVKM. The CDR3, as DNA: TGTGCCAGCAGTTACCAGACCGGGACAGACACAGAAAAACTGTTTTTT. Translated: CASSYQTGTDTEKLFF.